This entry concerns a single T cell receptor (beta chain). The target antigen is unknown. The sample is drawn from a study of shared clonotypes between healthy human individuals. General observations from the study: Estimated clonotype richness was generally higher in naive than memory subsets.

Naive CD8 cells, CD45RO-negative and positively selected for CCR7, excluded terminally differentiated effector memory CD45RA+ cells. Libraries were prepared by immunoSEQ multiplex PCR; TCRdb keeps only in-frame clonotypes and omits some of them. Of millions of clones listed, approximately 94% are singletons. There are 13 residues in the CDR3. V was shortened by 7 bases and J by 7 bases, with 19 bases between the two germline ends. Germline V gene sequence: CDR1 SQVTM, CDR2 ANQGSEA. Sequenced: naive CD8+ T cells from PBMCs. This sequence was found in a man aged 18-30 years in good health. Some clones in this sample may be carry-over from other donors' samples. The V gene is TRBV29-1, the J gene TRBJ1-2; no reliable D call. This chain's CDR3 is CSDLEVEWGGYTF. CDR3 DNA: TGCAGCGACTTGGAAGTGGAGTGGGGTGGCTACACCTTC.